This is a list of T cell receptor beta chains from one sample in a study of cytomegalovirus exposure and HLA in healthy donors. The table came from immunoSEQ multiplex PCR; TCRdb's copy has only in-frame clones and leaves some out. The data contain approximately 110,000 clones, about 16% of them seen just once; the ten biggest clones take up 1.5% to 2%. The sample consisted of PBMCs. The origin of the receptors is a woman between 18 and 29 years old in good health and CMV-seronegative. Each CDR3 is given with its conserved first and last residue. Fields, in order: clone size, V gene, J gene, D gene, CDR3 length, CDR3 DNA, CDR3 protein. A D gene is named only where the DNA matches it firmly. The size of a clone is reported for some rows only, either as once, few or many, or as a class for expanded clones.

clone_size: NA
v_call: TRBV7-7
j_call: TRBJ2-1
d_call: TRBD2
cdr3_length: 16
cdr3_nt: TGTGCTAGCAGCGAAAGAACTAGCGGGAGGACGAATGAGCAGTTCTTC
cdr3_aa: CASSERTSGRTNEQFF

clone_size: NA
v_call: TRBV19
j_call: TRBJ1-2
d_call: NA
cdr3_length: 14
cdr3_nt: TGTGCCAGTAGTAATCAGGGGCGCGACTATGGCTACACCTTC
cdr3_aa: CASSNQGRDYGYTF

clone_size: NA
v_call: TRBV9
j_call: TRBJ2-7
d_call: TRBD2
cdr3_length: 15
cdr3_nt: TGTGCCAGCAGCCAGGGACTAGCGGGAGTCTACGAGCAGTACTTC
cdr3_aa: CASSQGLAGVYEQYF

clone_size: NA
v_call: TRBV7-3
j_call: TRBJ2-1
d_call: TRBD1
cdr3_length: 16
cdr3_nt: TGTGCCAGCAGCCACGTAGGGACAGCTTCCTACAATGAGCAGTTCTTC
cdr3_aa: CASSHVGTASYNEQFF

clone_size: NA
v_call: TRBV5-1
j_call: TRBJ1-2
d_call: NA
cdr3_length: 13
cdr3_nt: TGCGCCAGAAGCTTGCCGGGTAGCGGTGGCTACACCTTC
cdr3_aa: CARSLPGSGGYTF

clone_size: few
v_call: TRBV7-2
j_call: TRBJ2-7
d_call: NA
cdr3_length: 13
cdr3_nt: TGTGCCAGCAGCTTGGCCAGCTCCTACGAGCAGTACTTC
cdr3_aa: CASSLASSYEQYF

clone_size: few
v_call: TRBV10-3
j_call: TRBJ1-2
d_call: NA
cdr3_length: 11
cdr3_nt: TGTGCCATCAGCCAGGGGTATGGCTACACCTTC
cdr3_aa: CAISQGYGYTF

clone_size: NA
v_call: TRBV9
j_call: TRBJ2-7
d_call: TRBD2
cdr3_length: 14
cdr3_nt: TGTGCCAGCAGCCTGACTAGCGGGGGAAACGAGCAGTACTTC
cdr3_aa: CASSLTSGGNEQYF

clone_size: few
v_call: TRBV6-5
j_call: TRBJ2-3
d_call: NA
cdr3_length: 11
cdr3_nt: TGTGCCAGCAGACACACAGATACGCAGTATTTT
cdr3_aa: CASRHTDTQYF

clone_size: NA
v_call: TRBV10-3
j_call: TRBJ2-2
d_call: NA
cdr3_length: 15
cdr3_nt: TGTGCCATCAGTGAGCAATCAGGGACAACCGGGGAGCTGTTTTTT
cdr3_aa: CAISEQSGTTGELFF

clone_size: few
v_call: TRBV30
j_call: TRBJ1-2
d_call: TRBD1
cdr3_length: 15
cdr3_nt: TGTGCCTGGAGCCAGAAAACAGGGGCAGGTACCGGCTACACCTTC
cdr3_aa: CAWSQKTGAGTGYTF

clone_size: few
v_call: TRBV7-9
j_call: TRBJ2-2
d_call: NA
cdr3_length: 15
cdr3_nt: TGTGCCAGCAGCTTGTTCCGGGTTTCCACCGGGGAGCTGTTTTTT
cdr3_aa: CASSLFRVSTGELFF

clone_size: few
v_call: TRBV30
j_call: TRBJ1-2
d_call: TRBD1
cdr3_length: 12
cdr3_nt: TGTGCCGGACAGGGAGGGGAATATGGCTACACCTTC
cdr3_aa: CAGQGGEYGYTF

clone_size: few
v_call: TRBV30
j_call: TRBJ1-1
d_call: NA
cdr3_length: 14
cdr3_nt: TGTGCCTGGAGTGCGACAGGCCGAAGCACTGAAGCTTTCTTT
cdr3_aa: CAWSATGRSTEAFF

clone_size: NA
v_call: TRBV5-1
j_call: TRBJ1-1
d_call: TRBD1
cdr3_length: 15
cdr3_nt: TGCGCCAGCAGCCCCTCGACAGGGGGTAGAACTGAAGCTTTCTTT
cdr3_aa: CASSPSTGGRTEAFF

clone_size: NA
v_call: TRBV7-2
j_call: TRBJ2-4
d_call: NA
cdr3_length: 16
cdr3_nt: TGTGCCAGCAGTCCACCGAATGGGGCCTTGGGAAACATTCAGTACTTC
cdr3_aa: CASSPPNGALGNIQYF

clone_size: NA
v_call: TRBV30
j_call: TRBJ2-7
d_call: NA
cdr3_length: 14
cdr3_nt: TGTGCCTGGAGGTCGCAGGGCGTTCTCTACGAGCAGTACTTC
cdr3_aa: CAWRSQGVLYEQYF

clone_size: NA
v_call: TRBV18
j_call: TRBJ2-1
d_call: NA
cdr3_length: 13
cdr3_nt: TGTGCCAGCTTTGAGGGATTGGGCAATGAGCAGTTCTTC
cdr3_aa: CASFEGLGNEQFF

clone_size: NA
v_call: TRBV6-5
j_call: TRBJ2-1
d_call: NA
cdr3_length: 15
cdr3_nt: TGTGCCAGCAGTTATTCCGTGACTGAATCGAATGAGCAGTTCTTC
cdr3_aa: CASSYSVTESNEQFF

clone_size: NA
v_call: TRBV7-6
j_call: TRBJ1-5
d_call: TRBD1
cdr3_length: 15
cdr3_nt: TGTGCCAGCAGCTTGACAGGGGCCGTCAATCAGCCCCAGCATTTT
cdr3_aa: CASSLTGAVNQPQHF

clone_size: few
v_call: TRBV2
j_call: TRBJ1-6
d_call: NA
cdr3_length: 16
cdr3_nt: TGTGCCAGCAGTGAACTCCTTGCAGGCGTCGGATCACCCCTCCACTTT
cdr3_aa: CASSELLAGVGSPLHF

clone_size: NA
v_call: TRBV27
j_call: TRBJ2-6
d_call: TRBD1
cdr3_length: 16
cdr3_nt: TGTGCCAGCGCCATACGGCAGGGGGCTGGGGCCAACGTCCTGACTTTC
cdr3_aa: CASAIRQGAGANVLTF

clone_size: NA
v_call: TRBV2
j_call: TRBJ2-5
d_call: NA
cdr3_length: 17
cdr3_nt: TGTGCCAGCAGACCCCCTGGCGACAGACTTTACCAAGAGACCCAGTACTTC
cdr3_aa: CASRPPGDRLYQETQYF

clone_size: NA
v_call: TRBV4-1
j_call: TRBJ1-5
d_call: NA
cdr3_length: 15
cdr3_nt: TGCGCCAGCAGCCAAGATGGGAGGGAGAATCGGCCCCAGCATTTT
cdr3_aa: CASSQDGRENRPQHF

clone_size: NA
v_call: TRBV5-6
j_call: TRBJ1-1
d_call: TRBD1
cdr3_length: 15
cdr3_nt: TGTGCCAGCAGCTTGGAAGGGGGCAGGAACACTGAAGCTTTCTTT
cdr3_aa: CASSLEGGRNTEAFF

clone_size: NA
v_call: TRBV2
j_call: TRBJ2-1
d_call: TRBD1
cdr3_length: 15
cdr3_nt: TGTGCCAGCAGTGAAGAGGACAGGAGCTACAATGAGCAGTTCTTC
cdr3_aa: CASSEEDRSYNEQFF

clone_size: NA
v_call: TRBV18
j_call: TRBJ1-5
d_call: NA
cdr3_length: 14
cdr3_nt: TGTGCCAGCTCACCAGGGGCTAGCAATCAGCCCCAGCATTTT
cdr3_aa: CASSPGASNQPQHF

clone_size: NA
v_call: TRBV7-9
j_call: TRBJ1-2
d_call: TRBD1
cdr3_length: 15
cdr3_nt: TGTGCCAGCAGCCACAGGGACAGGGAGGTCTATGGCTACACCTTC
cdr3_aa: CASSHRDREVYGYTF

clone_size: few
v_call: TRBV4-2
j_call: TRBJ1-5
d_call: NA
cdr3_length: 16
cdr3_nt: TGTGCCAGCAGCCAAGATCTGATGGCTAGAAATCAGCCCCAGCATTTT
cdr3_aa: CASSQDLMARNQPQHF

clone_size: few
v_call: TRBV5-4
j_call: TRBJ2-2
d_call: TRBD1
cdr3_length: 15
cdr3_nt: TGTGCCAGCAGCTTGATGCAGGGGGATACCGGGGAGCTGTTTTTT
cdr3_aa: CASSLMQGDTGELFF

clone_size: NA
v_call: TRBV6-4
j_call: TRBJ2-1
d_call: NA
cdr3_length: 15
cdr3_nt: TGTGCCAGCAGTGACTCTGCAGGGTCTGACAATGAGCAGTTCTTC
cdr3_aa: CASSDSAGSDNEQFF

clone_size: NA
v_call: TRBV28
j_call: TRBJ2-3
d_call: TRBD2
cdr3_length: 14
cdr3_nt: TGTGCCAGCAGCCGCGGGGGAACCACAGATACGCAGTATTTT
cdr3_aa: CASSRGGTTDTQYF

clone_size: NA
v_call: TRBV6-1
j_call: TRBJ1-3
d_call: NA
cdr3_length: 15
cdr3_nt: TGTGCCAGCAGTGAGCGGGGGAGCTCTGGAAACACCATATATTTT
cdr3_aa: CASSERGSSGNTIYF

clone_size: few
v_call: TRBV28
j_call: TRBJ2-7
d_call: TRBD2
cdr3_length: 15
cdr3_nt: TGTGCCAGCAGTCCGTGGACTAGCGGGACCCACGAGCAGTACTTC
cdr3_aa: CASSPWTSGTHEQYF

clone_size: NA
v_call: TRBV7-9
j_call: TRBJ2-5
d_call: NA
cdr3_length: 12
cdr3_nt: TGTGCCAGCAGCTTAAATCTATTAACCCAGTACTTC
cdr3_aa: CASSLNLLTQYF

clone_size: NA
v_call: TRBV6-1
j_call: TRBJ1-4
d_call: NA
cdr3_length: 15
cdr3_nt: TGTGCCAGCAGCCAAACTATCGACTGGGTTGAAAAACTGTTTTTT
cdr3_aa: CASSQTIDWVEKLFF

clone_size: once
v_call: TRBV7-2
j_call: TRBJ1-6
d_call: NA
cdr3_length: 18
cdr3_nt: TGTGCCAGCAGCTTAGGTCGGGCAGGGCGCTCCTATAATTCACCCCTCCACTTT
cdr3_aa: CASSLGRAGRSYNSPLHF

clone_size: NA
v_call: TRBV2
j_call: TRBJ1-4
d_call: NA
cdr3_length: 12
cdr3_nt: TGTGCCAGCAGTTTATCGAGTGAAAAACTGTTTTTT
cdr3_aa: CASSLSSEKLFF

clone_size: NA
v_call: TRBV2
j_call: TRBJ2-7
d_call: NA
cdr3_length: 14
cdr3_nt: TGTGCCAGCAGCTTTAGCGGAGCATCTACGGAGCAGTACTTC
cdr3_aa: CASSFSGASTEQYF

clone_size: once
v_call: TRBV10-3
j_call: TRBJ1-4
d_call: NA
cdr3_length: 14
cdr3_nt: TGTGCCATCAGTGACCGACAGACTAATGAAAAACTGTTTTTT
cdr3_aa: CAISDRQTNEKLFF

clone_size: few
v_call: TRBV19
j_call: TRBJ2-7
d_call: TRBD1
cdr3_length: 15
cdr3_nt: TGTGCCAGTAGCGTACAGGGGGGACTTCCCTACGAGCAGTACTTC
cdr3_aa: CASSVQGGLPYEQYF

clone_size: NA
v_call: TRBV7-3
j_call: TRBJ2-2
d_call: TRBD2
cdr3_length: 15
cdr3_nt: TGTGCCAGCAGCTTAGGGACTAGCGGGAGCGGGGAGCTGTTTTTT
cdr3_aa: CASSLGTSGSGELFF

clone_size: few
v_call: TRBV6-6
j_call: TRBJ2-5
d_call: NA
cdr3_length: 14
cdr3_nt: TGTGCCAGCACCGACTACACAGGGAGAGAGACCCAGTACTTC
cdr3_aa: CASTDYTGRETQYF

clone_size: NA
v_call: TRBV4-2
j_call: TRBJ2-1
d_call: TRBD2
cdr3_length: 17
cdr3_nt: TGTGCCAGCAGCCACCCCATCAGCGGGAGGGTGGTCCATGAGCAGTTCTTC
cdr3_aa: CASSHPISGRVVHEQFF

clone_size: few
v_call: TRBV28
j_call: TRBJ2-3
d_call: TRBD2
cdr3_length: 15
cdr3_nt: TGTGCCAGCAGCAAAGGGACTACCAACACAGATACGCAGTATTTT
cdr3_aa: CASSKGTTNTDTQYF

clone_size: few
v_call: TRBV7-6
j_call: TRBJ1-1
d_call: NA
cdr3_length: 14
cdr3_nt: TGTGCCAGCAGCTTAGGTCTTCGGGAGGCTGAAGCTTTCTTT
cdr3_aa: CASSLGLREAEAFF

clone_size: many
v_call: TRBV15
j_call: TRBJ2-6
d_call: NA
cdr3_length: 16
cdr3_nt: TGTGCCACCAGCAGAGATCGAGGCTCTGGGGCCAACGTCCTGACTTTC
cdr3_aa: CATSRDRGSGANVLTF

clone_size: few
v_call: TRBV6-1
j_call: TRBJ2-7
d_call: NA
cdr3_length: 15
cdr3_nt: TGTGCCAGCACGGTTTTTAACAGGAGCTCCTACGAGCAGTACTTC
cdr3_aa: CASTVFNRSSYEQYF

clone_size: NA
v_call: TRBV7-6
j_call: TRBJ2-3
d_call: TRBD1
cdr3_length: 13
cdr3_nt: TGTGCCAGCAGCCTGCCGGGACAGATTACGCAGTATTTT
cdr3_aa: CASSLPGQITQYF

clone_size: NA
v_call: TRBV28
j_call: TRBJ1-2
d_call: NA
cdr3_length: 19
cdr3_nt: TGTGCCAGCAGCTTATTTTCCCCAGCGGGGGGACTGGGGCGAGGCGGCTACACCTTC
cdr3_aa: CASSLFSPAGGLGRGGYTF

clone_size: NA
v_call: TRBV28
j_call: TRBJ2-3
d_call: NA
cdr3_length: 15
cdr3_nt: TGTGCCAGCAGTTCTAGGTACAATAGCACAGATACGCAGTATTTT
cdr3_aa: CASSSRYNSTDTQYF

clone_size: NA
v_call: TRBV15
j_call: TRBJ2-3
d_call: NA
cdr3_length: 16
cdr3_nt: TGTGCCACCAGCAAACCAAAGGGGGTTAGCACAGATACGCAGTATTTT
cdr3_aa: CATSKPKGVSTDTQYF

clone_size: few
v_call: TRBV7-9
j_call: TRBJ2-1
d_call: NA
cdr3_length: 12
cdr3_nt: TGTGCCGGGGGGAGCTCCTACAATGAGCAGTTCTTC
cdr3_aa: CAGGSSYNEQFF

clone_size: few
v_call: TRBV28
j_call: TRBJ2-7
d_call: NA
cdr3_length: 13
cdr3_nt: TGTGCCAGCAGTTTCAACAGAGCCTACGAGCAGTACTTC
cdr3_aa: CASSFNRAYEQYF

clone_size: NA
v_call: TRBV5-8
j_call: TRBJ2-7
d_call: NA
cdr3_length: 17
cdr3_nt: TGTGCCAGCCCCCAGGGATTTGGAATTCGGTCTGGCGACGAGCAGTACTTC
cdr3_aa: CASPQGFGIRSGDEQYF

clone_size: NA
v_call: TRBV2
j_call: TRBJ2-7
d_call: TRBD2
cdr3_length: 15
cdr3_nt: TGTGCCAGCAGTGTCGGACTAGCGGGAGCCAACGAGCAGTACTTC
cdr3_aa: CASSVGLAGANEQYF

clone_size: NA
v_call: TRBV18
j_call: TRBJ2-7
d_call: TRBD1
cdr3_length: 14
cdr3_nt: TGTGCCAGCTCACAAGTCGACAGGGGCTACGAGCAGTACTTC
cdr3_aa: CASSQVDRGYEQYF

clone_size: NA
v_call: TRBV6-5
j_call: TRBJ2-1
d_call: NA
cdr3_length: 15
cdr3_nt: TGTGCCAGCAGTTTAAAGGACAGCTACTACAATGAGCAGTTCTTC
cdr3_aa: CASSLKDSYYNEQFF

clone_size: few
v_call: TRBV9
j_call: TRBJ2-3
d_call: NA
cdr3_length: 15
cdr3_nt: TGTGCCAGCAGCGTAGGAGGCGGGGTGGCAGATACGCAGTATTTT
cdr3_aa: CASSVGGGVADTQYF